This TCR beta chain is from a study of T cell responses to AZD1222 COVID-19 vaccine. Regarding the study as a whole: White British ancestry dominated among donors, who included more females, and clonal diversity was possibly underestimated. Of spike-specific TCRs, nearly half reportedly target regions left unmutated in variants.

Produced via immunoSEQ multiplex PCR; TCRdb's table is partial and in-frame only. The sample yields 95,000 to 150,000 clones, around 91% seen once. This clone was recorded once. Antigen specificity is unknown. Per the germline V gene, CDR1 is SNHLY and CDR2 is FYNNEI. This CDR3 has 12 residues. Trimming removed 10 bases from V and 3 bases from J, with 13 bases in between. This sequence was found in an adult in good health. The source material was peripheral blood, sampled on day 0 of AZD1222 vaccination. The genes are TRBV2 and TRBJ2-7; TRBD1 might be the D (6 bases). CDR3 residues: CATGQSNYEQYF. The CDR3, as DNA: TGTGCCACCGGACAGAGTAACTACGAGCAGTACTTC.